These 10 T cell receptor beta chains came from one sample sequenced in a study of CD8+CD57+ T cells in acquired aplastic anemia. Before being chosen for sequencing, patients had shown CD8+CD57+ cell expansion by flow cytometry. Using genomic DNA as the template, TCR beta VDJ and CDR3 profiling was carried out. One entry per CDR3 protein results from TCRdb running MiXCR on the reads. The sample includes roughly 250,000 distinct CDR3 sequences, 82% of them seen just once. Material: sorted CD4+, CD8+, or CD8+CD57+ T cells (not recorded which) from PBMCs. These receptors were collected from a human donor with aplastic anemia.

This clonotype appeared a few times. This chain joins TRBV10-3 and TRBJ2-7; D not resolved. Germline-derived CDR1 and CDR2 are ENHRY and SYGVKD. This CDR3 contains 12 residues. The ends were cut back, 0 bases at V and 1 base at J, with 1 base in the middle. DNA of the CDR3: TGTGCCATCAGTGAGTCTTCCTACGAGCAGTACGTC. The encoded protein is CAISESSYEQYV.

As to this clonotype: The conserved closing phenylalanine or tryptophan is absent in this CDR3, likely reflecting a read error. The limits of the CDR3 on the DNA are not certain, so only TCRdb's listed CDR3 is given. The rearrangement links TRBV2 to TRBJ1-6; the D segment call TRBD1 is taken from the table without a DNA check. Germline V gene lookup returns CDR1 SNHLY and CDR2 FYNNEI. Inclusive of both ends, the CDR3 amounts to 16 amino acids. The chain's CDR3 is CASSDDSASYNSPRPR.

CDR3 in amino acids: CAGQVARGTQYLGLHF. Here the CDR3 DNA reads TGTGCCGGCCAGGTGGCGAGGGGGACCCAGTACTTAGGGCTCCACTTT. The genes are TRBV7-9 and TRBJ1-6; the D gene is possibly TRBD1 (6 bases). CDR1 SEHNR and CDR2 FQNEAQ come from the germline V gene (reference sequence). The V gene lost 11 bases and the J gene lost 16 bases, with 33 bases spanning the gap. The CDR3 extends over 16 amino acids.

As regards this clonotype: Germline is not matched at one junction end, which may reflect a read error. The V and J genes are TRBV7-8 and TRBJ2-5; D call uncertain. The CDR3 runs to 14 residues. Germline V gene sequence: CDR1 SGHVS, CDR2 FQNEAQ. CDR3 in DNA: TGTGCCAGCAGCTTAGCGGGCGATCACGAGACGCAGTACTTC. Its protein product is CASSLAGDHETQYF.

The CDR3 region is CASSLSPYNSALPFGHGV. The CDR3 nucleotides are TGTGCCAGCAGCTTGAGTCCCTATAATTCAGCCCTTCCCTTCGGGCACGGCGTC. The V and J genes are TRBV7-6 and TRBJ2-7; D gene unclear. This CDR3 comprises 18 residues. Germline values: CDR1 SGHVS, CDR2 FNYEAQ.

This sequence joins TRBV5-5 and TRBJ2-1; D not certain. Per the germline V gene, CDR1 is SGHKS and CDR2 is YYEKEE (reference sequence). The V end lost 2 bases, the J end lost 3 bases, and 9 bases lay between the germline ends. CDR3 length: 14 amino acids. CDR3 nucleotides: TGTGCCAGCAGCTTAACGGCAGTCTACAATGAGCAGTTCTTC. It specifies CASSLTAVYNEQFF.

Of note for this clonotype: The final CDR3 position lacks the conserved phenylalanine or tryptophan, pointing to a likely read error. The J gene is TRBJ2-7, the V gene TRBV7-9, with TRBD2 as a possible D gene (6 bases). This CDR3 has 13 residues. The germline V and J ends were trimmed by 3 bases and 9 bases, with 15 bases remaining between them. Germline V CDR1 and CDR2: SEHNR, FQNEAQ (reference sequence). CDR3 protein: CASSFQGAGGQYE. CDR3 coding DNA: TGTGCCAGCAGCTTTCAAGGCGCCGGGGGGCAGTACGAG.

As regards this clonotype: Relative to the germline gene, one junction end is altered; a read error may explain this. The chain has TRBV7-2 and TRBJ2-3; D uncertain. Germline lookup yields CDR1 SGHTA and CDR2 FQGNSA. There are 14 residues in the CDR3. The CDR3 DNA reads TGTGCCAGCAGCTTAGGCGGCTCCTCCAATGCGCAGTACTTT. Its translation: CASSLGGSSNAQYF.

V is TRBV7-6 and J is TRBJ2-3; D possibly corresponds to TRBD1 (6 bases). This CDR3 is built from 16 residues. Trimming left V 4 bases short and J 10 bases short, with 24 bases between. CDR1 and CDR2 from the germline V gene are SGHVS and FNYEAQ. The CDR3 sequence is CASSSDRLLSPHPQYF. CDR3 DNA: TGTGCCAGCAGCTCGGACAGATTACTTTCACCCCACCCGCAGTATTTT.

This chain joins TRBV7-2 and TRBJ2-3, with D perhaps being TRBD1 or TRBD2 (5 bases each). V gave up 0 bases and J gave up 15 bases, with 22 bases separating them. CDR3 length equals 15 residues. The germline CDR1 and CDR2 sequences are SGHTA and FQGNSA. Written as DNA, the CDR3 is TGTGCCAGCAGCTTAGCGGGACGGCCCGCTACGCAGTATTATTTT. Translating gives CASSLAGRPATQYYF.